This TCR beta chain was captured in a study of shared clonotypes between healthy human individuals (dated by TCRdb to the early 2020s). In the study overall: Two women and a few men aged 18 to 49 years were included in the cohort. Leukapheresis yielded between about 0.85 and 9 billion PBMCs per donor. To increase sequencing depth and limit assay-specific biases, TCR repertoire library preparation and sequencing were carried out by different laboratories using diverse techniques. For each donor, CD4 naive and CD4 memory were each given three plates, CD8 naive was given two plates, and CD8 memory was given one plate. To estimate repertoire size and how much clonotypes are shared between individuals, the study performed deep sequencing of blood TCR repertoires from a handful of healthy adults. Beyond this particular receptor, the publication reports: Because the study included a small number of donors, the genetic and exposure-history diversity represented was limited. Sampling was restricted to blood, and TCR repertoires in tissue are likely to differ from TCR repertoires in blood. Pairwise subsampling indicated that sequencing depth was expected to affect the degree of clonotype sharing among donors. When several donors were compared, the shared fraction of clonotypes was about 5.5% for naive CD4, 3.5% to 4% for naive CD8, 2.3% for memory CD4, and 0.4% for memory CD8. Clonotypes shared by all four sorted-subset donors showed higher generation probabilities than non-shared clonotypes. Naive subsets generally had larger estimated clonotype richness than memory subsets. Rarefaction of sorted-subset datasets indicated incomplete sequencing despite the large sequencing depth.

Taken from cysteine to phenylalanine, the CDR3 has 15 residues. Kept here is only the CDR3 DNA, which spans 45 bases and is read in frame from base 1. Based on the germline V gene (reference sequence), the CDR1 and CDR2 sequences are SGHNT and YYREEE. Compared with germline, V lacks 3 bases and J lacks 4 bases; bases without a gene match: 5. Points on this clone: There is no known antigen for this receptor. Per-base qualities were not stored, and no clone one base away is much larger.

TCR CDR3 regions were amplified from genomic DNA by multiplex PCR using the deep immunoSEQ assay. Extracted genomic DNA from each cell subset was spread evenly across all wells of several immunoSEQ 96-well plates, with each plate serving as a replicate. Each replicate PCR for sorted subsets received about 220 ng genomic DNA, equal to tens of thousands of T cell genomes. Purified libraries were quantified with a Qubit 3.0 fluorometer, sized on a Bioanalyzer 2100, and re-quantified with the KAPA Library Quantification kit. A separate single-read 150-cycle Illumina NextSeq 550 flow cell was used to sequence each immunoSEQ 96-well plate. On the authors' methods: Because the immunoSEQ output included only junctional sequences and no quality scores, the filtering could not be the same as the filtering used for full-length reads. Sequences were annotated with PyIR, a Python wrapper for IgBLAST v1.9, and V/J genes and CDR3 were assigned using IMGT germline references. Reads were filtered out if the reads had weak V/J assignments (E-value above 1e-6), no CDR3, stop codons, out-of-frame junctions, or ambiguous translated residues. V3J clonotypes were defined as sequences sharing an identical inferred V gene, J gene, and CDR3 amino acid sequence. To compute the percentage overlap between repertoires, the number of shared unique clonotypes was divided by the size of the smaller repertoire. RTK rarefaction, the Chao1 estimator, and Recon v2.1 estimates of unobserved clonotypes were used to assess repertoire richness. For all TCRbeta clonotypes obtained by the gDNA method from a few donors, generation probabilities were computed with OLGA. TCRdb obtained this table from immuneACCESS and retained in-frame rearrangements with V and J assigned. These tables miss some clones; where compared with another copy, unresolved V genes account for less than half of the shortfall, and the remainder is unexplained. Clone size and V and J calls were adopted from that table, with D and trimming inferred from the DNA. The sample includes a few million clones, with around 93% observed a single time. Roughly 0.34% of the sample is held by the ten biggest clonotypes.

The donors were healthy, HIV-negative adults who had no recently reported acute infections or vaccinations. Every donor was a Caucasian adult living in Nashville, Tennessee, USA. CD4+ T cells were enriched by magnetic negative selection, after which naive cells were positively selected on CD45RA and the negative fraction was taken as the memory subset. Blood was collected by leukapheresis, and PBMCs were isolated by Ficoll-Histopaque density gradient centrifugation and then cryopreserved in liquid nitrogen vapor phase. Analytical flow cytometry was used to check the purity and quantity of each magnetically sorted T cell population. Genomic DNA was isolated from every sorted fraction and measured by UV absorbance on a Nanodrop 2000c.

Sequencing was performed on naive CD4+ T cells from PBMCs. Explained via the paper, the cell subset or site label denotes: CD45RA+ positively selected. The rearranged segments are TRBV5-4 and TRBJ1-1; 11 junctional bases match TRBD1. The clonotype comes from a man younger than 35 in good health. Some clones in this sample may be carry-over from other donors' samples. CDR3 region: CASSSGTGGGTEAFF. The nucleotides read TGTGCCAGCAGCTCCGGGACAGGGGGTGGCACTGAAGCTTTCTTT.